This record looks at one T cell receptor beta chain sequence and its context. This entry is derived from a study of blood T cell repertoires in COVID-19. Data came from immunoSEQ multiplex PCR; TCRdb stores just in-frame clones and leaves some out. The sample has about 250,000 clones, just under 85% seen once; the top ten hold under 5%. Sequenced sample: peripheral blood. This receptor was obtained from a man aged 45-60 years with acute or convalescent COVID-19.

CDR3 loop: CASSLGGGIQFF. In nucleotides, the CDR3 is TGTGCCAGCAGCTTAGGCGGGGGAATTCAGTTCTTC. V gene TRBV11-2 combines with J gene TRBJ2-1; 7 nucleotides align to TRBD2. V lost 1 base, J lost 13 bases, and 4 bases stayed unmatched. The germline V gene encodes CDR1 SGHAT and CDR2 FQNNGV. The CDR3 has 12 amino acids.